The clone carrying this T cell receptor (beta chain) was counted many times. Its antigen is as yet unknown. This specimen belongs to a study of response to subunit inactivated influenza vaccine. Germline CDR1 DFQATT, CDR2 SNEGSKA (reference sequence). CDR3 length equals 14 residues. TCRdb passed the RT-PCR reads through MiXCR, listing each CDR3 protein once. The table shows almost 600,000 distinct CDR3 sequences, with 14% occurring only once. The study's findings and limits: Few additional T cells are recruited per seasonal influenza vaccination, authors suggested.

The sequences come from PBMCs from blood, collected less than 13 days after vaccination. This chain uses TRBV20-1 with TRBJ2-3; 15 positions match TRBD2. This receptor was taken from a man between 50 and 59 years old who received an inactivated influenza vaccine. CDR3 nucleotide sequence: TGCAGCGGGACTAGCGGGGGGAGCACAGATACGCAGTATTTT. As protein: CSGTSGGSTDTQYF.